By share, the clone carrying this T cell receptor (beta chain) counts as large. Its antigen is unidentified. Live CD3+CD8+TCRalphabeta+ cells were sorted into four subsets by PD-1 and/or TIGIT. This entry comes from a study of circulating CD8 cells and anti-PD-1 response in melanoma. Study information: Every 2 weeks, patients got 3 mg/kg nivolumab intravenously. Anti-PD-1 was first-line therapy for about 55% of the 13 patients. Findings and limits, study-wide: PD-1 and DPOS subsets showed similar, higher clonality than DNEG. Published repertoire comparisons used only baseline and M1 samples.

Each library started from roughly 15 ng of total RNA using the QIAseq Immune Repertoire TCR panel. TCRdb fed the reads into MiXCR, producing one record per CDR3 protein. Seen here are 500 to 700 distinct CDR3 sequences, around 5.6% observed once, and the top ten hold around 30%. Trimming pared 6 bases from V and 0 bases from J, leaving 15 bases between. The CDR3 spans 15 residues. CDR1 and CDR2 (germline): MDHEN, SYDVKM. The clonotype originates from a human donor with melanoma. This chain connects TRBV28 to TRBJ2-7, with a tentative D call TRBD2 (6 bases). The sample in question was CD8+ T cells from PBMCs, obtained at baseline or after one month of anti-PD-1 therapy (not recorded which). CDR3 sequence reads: CASSQVADSSYEQYF. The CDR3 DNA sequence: TGTGCCAGCAGCCAGGTAGCGGATTCCTCCTACGAGCAGTACTTC. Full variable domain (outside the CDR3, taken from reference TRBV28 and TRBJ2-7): DVKVTQSSRYLVKRTGEKVFLECVQDMDHENMFWYRQDPGLGLRLIYFSYDVKMKEKGDIPEGYSVSREKKERFSLILESASTNQTSMYLCASSQVADSSYEQYFGPGTRLTVT.